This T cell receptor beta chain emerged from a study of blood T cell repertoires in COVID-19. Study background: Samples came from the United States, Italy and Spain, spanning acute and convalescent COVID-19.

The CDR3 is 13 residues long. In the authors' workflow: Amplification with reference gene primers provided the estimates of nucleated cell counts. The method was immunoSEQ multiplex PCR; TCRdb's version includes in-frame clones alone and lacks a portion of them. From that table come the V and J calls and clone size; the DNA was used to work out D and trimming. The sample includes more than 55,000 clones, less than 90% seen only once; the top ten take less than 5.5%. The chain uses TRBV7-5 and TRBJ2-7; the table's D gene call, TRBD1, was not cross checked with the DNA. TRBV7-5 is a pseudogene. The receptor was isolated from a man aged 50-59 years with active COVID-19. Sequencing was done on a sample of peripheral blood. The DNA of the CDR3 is TGTGTCAGAAGCTTAAACAGGTCGTACGAGCAGTACTTC. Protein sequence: CVRSLNRSYEQYF.